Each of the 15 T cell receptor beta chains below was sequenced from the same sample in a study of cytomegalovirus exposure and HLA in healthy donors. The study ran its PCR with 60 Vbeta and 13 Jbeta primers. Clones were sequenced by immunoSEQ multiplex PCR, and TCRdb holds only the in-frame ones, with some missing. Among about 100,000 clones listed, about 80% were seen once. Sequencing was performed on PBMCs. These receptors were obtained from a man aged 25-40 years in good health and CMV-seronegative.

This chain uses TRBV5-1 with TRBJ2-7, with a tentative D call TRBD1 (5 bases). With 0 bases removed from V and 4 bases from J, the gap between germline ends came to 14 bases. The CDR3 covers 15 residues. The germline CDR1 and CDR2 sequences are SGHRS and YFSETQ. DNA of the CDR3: TGCGCCAGCAGCTTGGAGCAGGGCGTCGCATACGAGCAGTACTTC. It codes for CASSLEQGVAYEQYF.

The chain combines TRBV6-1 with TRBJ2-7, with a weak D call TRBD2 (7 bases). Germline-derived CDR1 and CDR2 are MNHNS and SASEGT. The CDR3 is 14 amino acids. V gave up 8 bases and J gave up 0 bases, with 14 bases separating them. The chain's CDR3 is CASGRGTSSYEQYF. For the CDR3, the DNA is TGTGCCAGCGGGCGGGGGACAAGCTCCTACGAGCAGTACTTC.

The CDR3 reads CACRWDRGTYF. Here the CDR3 DNA reads TGTGCCTGCAGATGGGACAGGGGTACGTATTTT. V is TRBV30 and J is TRBJ2-3; 10 bases match TRBD1. Germline V CDR1 and CDR2: GTSNPN, SVGIG (reference sequence). V lost 6 bases to trimming and J lost 14 bases; unmatched junction nucleotides: 8. CDR3 length: 11 amino acids.

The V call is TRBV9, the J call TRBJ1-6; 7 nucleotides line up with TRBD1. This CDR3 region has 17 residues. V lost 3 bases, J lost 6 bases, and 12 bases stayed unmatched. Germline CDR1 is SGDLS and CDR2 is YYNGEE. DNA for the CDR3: TGTGCCAGCAGCGCCGAACAGGGGATTCGTGGTAATTCACCCCTCCACTTT. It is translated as CASSAEQGIRGNSPLHF.

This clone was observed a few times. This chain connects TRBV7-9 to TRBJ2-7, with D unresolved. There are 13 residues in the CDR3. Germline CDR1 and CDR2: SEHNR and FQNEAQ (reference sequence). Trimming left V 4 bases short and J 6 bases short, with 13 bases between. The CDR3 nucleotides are TGTGCCAGCAGCTACACCCTGGCCCTCGAGCAGTACTTC. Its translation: CASSYTLALEQYF.

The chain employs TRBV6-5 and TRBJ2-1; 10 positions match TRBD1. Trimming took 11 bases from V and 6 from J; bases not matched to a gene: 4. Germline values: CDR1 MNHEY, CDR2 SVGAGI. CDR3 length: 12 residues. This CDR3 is CAARTGGNEQFF. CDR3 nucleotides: TGTGCCGCCAGGACAGGGGGCAATGAGCAGTTCTTC.

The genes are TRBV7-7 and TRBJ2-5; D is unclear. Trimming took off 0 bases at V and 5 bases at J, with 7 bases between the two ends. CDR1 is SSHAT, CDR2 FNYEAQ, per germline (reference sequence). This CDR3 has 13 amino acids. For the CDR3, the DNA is TGTGCCAGCAGCTTAGCACTTCTCGAGACCCAGTACTTC. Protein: CASSLALLETQYF.

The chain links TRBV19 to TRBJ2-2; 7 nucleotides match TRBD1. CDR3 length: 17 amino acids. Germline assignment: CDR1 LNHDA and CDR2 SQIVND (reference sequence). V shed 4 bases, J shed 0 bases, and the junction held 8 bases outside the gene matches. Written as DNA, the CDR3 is TGTGCCAGTAGTAGGCGTGGGGGACAGACGAACACCGGGGAGCTGTTTTTT. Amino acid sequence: CASSRRGGQTNTGELFF. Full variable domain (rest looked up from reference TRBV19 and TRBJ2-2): DGGITQSPKYLFRKEGQNVTLSCEQNLNHDAMYWYRQDPGQGLRLIYYSQIVNDFQKGDIAEGYSVSREKKESFPLTVTSAQKNPTAFYLCASSRRGGQTNTGELFFGEGSRLTVL.

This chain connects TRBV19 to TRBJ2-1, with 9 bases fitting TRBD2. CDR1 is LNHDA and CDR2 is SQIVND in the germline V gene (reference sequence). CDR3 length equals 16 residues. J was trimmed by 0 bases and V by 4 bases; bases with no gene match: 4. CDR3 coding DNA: TGTGCCAGTAGTAAACGTAGCGGGAGCTCCTACAATGAGCAGTTCTTC. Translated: CASSKRSGSSYNEQFF.

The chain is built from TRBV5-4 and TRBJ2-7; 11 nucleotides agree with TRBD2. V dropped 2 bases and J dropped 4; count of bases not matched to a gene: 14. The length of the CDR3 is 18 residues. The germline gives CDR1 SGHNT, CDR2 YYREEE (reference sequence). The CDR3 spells CASSFPGLAGGQLYEQYF. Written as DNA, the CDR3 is TGTGCCAGCAGCTTCCCCGGGCTAGCGGGGGGCCAATTGTACGAGCAGTACTTC.

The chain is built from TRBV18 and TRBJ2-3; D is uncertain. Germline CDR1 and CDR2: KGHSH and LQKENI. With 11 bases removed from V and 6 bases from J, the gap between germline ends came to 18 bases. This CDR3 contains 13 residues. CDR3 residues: CAASSRESDTQYF. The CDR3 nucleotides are TGTGCCGCGTCCTCGAGAGAGTCGGATACGCAGTATTTT.

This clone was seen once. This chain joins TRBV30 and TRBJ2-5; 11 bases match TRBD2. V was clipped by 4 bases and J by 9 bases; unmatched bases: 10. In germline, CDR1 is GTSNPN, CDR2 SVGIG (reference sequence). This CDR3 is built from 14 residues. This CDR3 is CAWNFLAGGEAQYF. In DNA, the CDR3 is TGTGCCTGGAATTTTCTAGCGGGGGGTGAGGCCCAGTACTTC.

The CDR3 nucleotides read TGCGCCAGCGGGACAGGGAACACTGAAGCTTTCTTT. Protein product: CASGTGNTEAFF. The chain employs TRBV5-1 and TRBJ1-1; the match to TRBD1 covers 8 bases. J was trimmed by 1 base and V by 7 bases; bases with no gene match: 0. The V gene's germline CDR1 is SGHRS and CDR2 YFSETQ. This CDR3 is built from 12 residues.

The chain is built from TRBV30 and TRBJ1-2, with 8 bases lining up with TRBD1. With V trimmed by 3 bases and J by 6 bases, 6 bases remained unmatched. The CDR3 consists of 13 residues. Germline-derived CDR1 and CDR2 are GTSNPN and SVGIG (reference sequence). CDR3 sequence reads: CAWSNGQGDGYTF. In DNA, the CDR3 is TGTGCCTGGAGCAACGGACAGGGCGATGGCTACACCTTC.

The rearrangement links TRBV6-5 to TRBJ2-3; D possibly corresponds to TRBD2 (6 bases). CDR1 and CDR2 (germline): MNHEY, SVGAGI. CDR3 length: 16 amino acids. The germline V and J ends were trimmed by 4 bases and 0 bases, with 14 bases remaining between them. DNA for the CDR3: TGTGCCAGCAGTTCCGGGAGAGTACAAAGCACAGATACGCAGTATTTT. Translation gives CASSSGRVQSTDTQYF.